This T cell receptor beta chain was captured in a study of T cell repertoires in cytomegalovirus infection. Looking at the study overall: An indication of both CMV infection and matching HLA type came from public TCR beta signatures.

This clonotype occurred a few times. Its specificity is not known. MiXCR, run by TCRdb on the reads, gives a single entry per CDR3 protein. The table shows fewer than 1,000,000 distinct CDR3 sequences, with less than 35% occurring only once. Germline V gene sequence: CDR1 MNHEY, CDR2 SMNVEV (reference sequence). The CDR3 length is 16 residues. Trimming took 5 bases from V and 5 from J; bases not matched to a gene: 8. Study findings and constraints: HLA-C-restricted CMV-specific TCR beta clonotypes prevailed in the ex vivo response.

The TCR was taken from a human donor in good health (CMV status not recorded). Some clones in this sample may be carry-over from other donors' samples. The chain has TRBV27 and TRBJ2-1; 11 nucleotides match TRBD2. The sequences come from cultured CD8+ T cells from PBMCs, collected from culture after CMV antigen stimulation. DNA for the CDR3: TGTGCCAGCAGTCCTACTAGCGGGGGCCTGAACAATGAGCAGTTCTTC. This gives the protein CASSPTSGGLNNEQFF.